The 30 T cell receptor beta chains below all came from one sample that was sequenced in a study of OX40 agonist ivuxolimab in advanced cancers. The method was immunoSEQ multiplex PCR; TCRdb's version includes in-frame clones alone and lacks a portion of them. In the table there are about 68,000 clones, around 93% of which are singletons. The source material was CD4+ or CD8+ T cells sorted from blood, sampled in a trial of the OX40 agonist ivuxolimab. Every receptor here comes from an adult with an advanced solid tumor such as melanoma, head and neck, liver or kidney cancer.

This chain's CDR3 is CATSRGTSGNEQYF. The CDR3 DNA follows: TGTGCCACCAGCAGAGGGACTAGCGGGAACGAGCAGTACTTC. The V gene is TRBV15, the J gene TRBJ2-7, with 12 bases aligning to TRBD2. Germline trimming cut 1 base from V and 5 bases from J; bases unmatched to any gene: 0. CDR3 size: 14 residues. Germline CDR1 LNHNV, CDR2 YYDKDF (reference sequence).

The chain joins TRBV7-2 to TRBJ2-3, with a weak D call TRBD2 (6 bases). With 6 bases removed from V and 8 bases from J, the gap between germline ends came to 24 bases. This CDR3 is 16 amino acids long. In germline, CDR1 is SGHTA, CDR2 FQGNSA. CDR3 sequence reads: CASRNPPGRLEGTQYF. CDR3 DNA: TGTGCCAGCAGGAACCCCCCCGGGCGACTAGAGGGTACGCAGTATTTT.

The chain is built from TRBV14 and TRBJ1-4; D might be TRBD1 (6 bases). Trimming shortened V by 2 bases and J by 12 bases, and 13 bases separated the two germline ends. The CDR3 contains 13 residues. Germline V gene sequence: CDR1 SGHDN, CDR2 FVKESK. This chain's CDR3 is CASSQPTGRQLFF. The CDR3 nucleotides read TGTGCCAGCAGCCAACCCACAGGGCGGCAACTGTTTTTT.

For the CDR3, the DNA is TGTGCCATCAGTGATGCCCGATCTACCGGTAGCGGGAAGAGGTACGAGCAGTACTTC. Translation gives CAISDARSTGSGKRYEQYF. This chain uses TRBV10-3 with TRBJ2-7, with 8 bases that match TRBD2. This CDR3 contains 19 residues. V trimming: 3 bases; J trimming: 4 bases; junction bases outside the gene matches: 20. The germline V gene has CDR1 ENHRY and CDR2 SYGVKD.

The V gene is TRBV19, the J gene TRBJ2-1, with D tentatively TRBD1 (6 bases). V was cut by 3 bases and J by 0 bases, with 9 bases left in between. CDR1 is LNHDA, CDR2 SQIVND, per germline (reference sequence). CDR3 size: 15 residues. The CDR3 spells CASSIGQSSYNEQFF. In nucleotides, the CDR3 is TGTGCCAGTAGTATCGGACAGAGCTCCTACAATGAGCAGTTCTTC.

V and J are TRBV29-1 and TRBJ2-7; possible D gene TRBD2, 7 bases. The CDR3 has 14 amino acids. The germline CDR1 and CDR2 sequences are SQVTM and ANQGSEA. Trimming removed 4 bases from V and 2 bases from J, with 15 bases in between. CDR3 coding DNA: TGCAGCGTTGCTGGGGGGGCAGGAGCCTACGAGCAGTACTTC. This translates into CSVAGGAGAYEQYF.

The chain recombines TRBV6-5 with TRBJ1-1, with a weak D call TRBD1 (5 bases). The CDR3 consists of 11 residues. Germline V gene data show CDR1 as MNHEY and CDR2 as SVGAGI. The V end lost 5 bases, the J end lost 8 bases, and 9 bases lay between the germline ends. CDR3 in amino acids: CASSQGAEAFF. The DNA for the CDR3 is TGTGCCAGCAGTCAAGGGGCCGAAGCTTTCTTT.

The gene calls are TRBV18 and TRBJ2-5, with D uncertain. This CDR3 comprises 13 residues. Germline V gene sequence: CDR1 KGHSH, CDR2 LQKENI. Trimming stripped 0 bases from V and 0 bases from J, with 2 bases between. CDR3 in DNA: TGTGCCAGCTCACCACCCAACCAAGAGACCCAGTACTTC. Amino acid sequence: CASSPPNQETQYF.

The J gene is TRBJ1-2, the V gene TRBV6-5; 9 bases agree with TRBD1. The V segment lost 1 base and the J segment 6 bases; nucleotides outside the gene matches: 6. CDR1 and CDR2 (germline): MNHEY, SVGAGI. The length of the CDR3 is 15 residues. The CDR3: CASSYWGTGSDGYTF. The CDR3 coding sequence is TGTGCCAGCAGTTACTGGGGGACAGGGTCCGATGGCTACACCTTC.

The V gene is TRBV9, the J gene TRBJ1-2; D is unresolved. Trimming left V 5 bases short and J 4 bases short, with 12 bases between. The germline CDR1 and CDR2 sequences are SGDLS and YYNGEE. This CDR3 region has 13 residues. The CDR3 region is CASSHTMGYGYTF. The DNA of the CDR3 is TGTGCCAGCAGTCACACAATGGGCTATGGCTACACCTTC.

CDR3 region: CASSSPGLATYNEQFF. In nucleotides, the CDR3 is TGTGCCAGCAGCTCTCCGGGACTAGCGACTTACAATGAGCAGTTCTTC. This rearrangement joins TRBV2 to TRBJ2-1; 10 bases line up with TRBD2. J was trimmed by 4 bases and V by 6 bases; bases with no gene match: 9. This CDR3 comprises 16 residues. Germline assignment: CDR1 SNHLY and CDR2 FYNNEI. The full variable domain, with the rest looked up from reference TRBV2 and TRBJ2-1, is EPEVTQTPSHQVTQMGQEVILRCVPISNHLYFYWYRQILGQKVEFLVSFYNNEISEKSEIFDDQFSVERPDGSNFTLKIRSTKLEDSAMYFCASSSPGLATYNEQFFGPGTRLTVL.

This clone occurred once. The V call is TRBV6-1, the J call TRBJ1-1; 7 bases line up with TRBD1. The CDR3 runs 14 residues. The germline V gene encodes CDR1 MNHNS and CDR2 SASEGT. Germline trimming cut 6 bases from V and 2 bases from J; bases unmatched to any gene: 6. CDR3 coding DNA: TGTGCCAGCAGAGTTGACAGGGTAAACACTGAAGCTTTCTTT. Its protein is CASRVDRVNTEAFF.

The rearrangement links TRBV11-2 to TRBJ2-2; the match to TRBD2 covers 8 bases. The length of the CDR3 is 15 residues. V lost 1 base, J lost 6 bases, and 4 bases stayed unmatched. From germline, CDR1 is SGHAT and CDR2 FQNNGV. The CDR3: CASSLVGLGPGELFF. As DNA, the CDR3 is TGTGCCAGCAGCTTAGTGGGACTAGGTCCCGGGGAGCTGTTTTTT.

The chain recombines TRBV7-8 with TRBJ2-5, with D possibly being TRBD1 (6 bases). V dropped 5 bases and J dropped 5 bases, with 9 bases sitting between them. In germline, CDR1 is SGHVS, CDR2 FQNEAQ. This CDR3 contains 12 residues. The CDR3, as DNA: TGTGCCAGCAGCCAAGGGGGTGAGACCCAGTACTTC. Amino acid sequence: CASSQGGETQYF.

This chain links TRBV6-1 with TRBJ1-2; 8 bases match TRBD1. This CDR3 has 15 residues. The germline CDR1 and CDR2 sequences are MNHNS and SASEGT. V trimming: 7 bases; J trimming: 2 bases; junction bases outside the gene matches: 9. The CDR3 protein is CASNDPDRANYGYTF. The CDR3 coding sequence is TGTGCCAGCAACGACCCGGACAGGGCCAACTATGGCTACACCTTC.

This sequence joins TRBV7-8 and TRBJ2-5, with TRBD2 matching 9 bases. The J call may be in error: the DNA end matches TRBJ2-7 better. The CDR3 covers 18 residues. Germline V gene sequence: CDR1 SGHVS, CDR2 FQNEAQ. CDR3 amino acids: CASSLGLANVAKPYEQYF. DNA of the CDR3: TGTGCCAGCAGCCTAGGACTAGCGAATGTGGCGAAACCCTACGAGCAGTACTTC.

CDR3 amino acids: CASSTTGLSQPQHF. The CDR3, as DNA: TGTGCCAGTAGTACGACAGGGCTGAGTCAGCCCCAGCATTTT. The V call is TRBV19, the J call TRBJ1-5, with 7 bases matching TRBD1. Germline V gene sequence: CDR1 LNHDA, CDR2 SQIVND (reference sequence). The J segment lost 6 bases and the V segment lost 4 bases, leaving 6 bases of the junction unmatched. This CDR3 region has 14 residues.

The chain recombines TRBV5-6 with TRBJ1-5; tentative D call: TRBD1 (6 bases). CDR1 SGHDT and CDR2 YYEEEE come from the germline V gene. V lost 2 bases and J 6 bases, leaving 24 bases between the germline ends. CDR3 length equals 18 residues. The CDR3, as DNA: TGTGCCAGCAGCTTTTTCAATGCGAGAACAGGGTCGGGTCAGCCCCAGCATTTT. It codes for CASSFFNARTGSGQPQHF.

CDR3 DNA sequence: TGTGCCAGTAGTATATTGGGAGACAGCGTGGGGAAGACCCAGTACTTC. Translating it yields CASSILGDSVGKTQYF. This sequence joins TRBV19 and TRBJ2-5; D is tentatively TRBD1 or TRBD2 (5 bases each). The CDR3 has 16 amino acids. CDR1 LNHDA and CDR2 SQIVND come from the germline V gene (reference sequence). Between the trimmed V and J ends, which lost 2 bases and 6 bases, there was a span of 19 bases.

The rearrangement links TRBV5-8 to TRBJ1-1; perhaps TRBD1 as D (5 bases). Trimming pared 4 bases from V and 0 bases from J, leaving 7 bases between. CDR3 length: 13 residues. Germline V gene lookup returns CDR1 SGHTS and CDR2 YDEGEE. The CDR3 region has the DNA TGTGCCAGCAGCGCGACAGTGAACACTGAAGCTTTCTTT. Protein product: CASSATVNTEAFF.

The chain couples TRBV2 to TRBJ2-1; 7 bases are a match to TRBD2. CDR3 length equals 17 residues. CDR1 and CDR2 from the germline V gene are SNHLY and FYNNEI. Trimming cost V 2 bases and J 1 base; bases outside gene matches: 8. The CDR3 coding sequence is TGTGCCAGCAGTGAATGGTCTAGCGGTAGATCCTACAATGAGCAGTTCTTC. The encoded protein is CASSEWSSGRSYNEQFF.

This clone was detected a few times. The J gene is TRBJ1-1, the V gene TRBV10-2; D is undetermined. There are 15 residues in the CDR3. The V gene's germline CDR1 is WSHSY and CDR2 SAAADI. Trimming left V 6 bases short and J 0 bases short, with 14 bases between. The CDR3 spells CASRPEQRMNTEAFF. The CDR3 DNA is TGCGCCAGCAGACCGGAACAGAGGATGAACACTGAAGCTTTCTTT.

This chain joins TRBV25-1 and TRBJ2-1, with D hard to call. This CDR3 region has 16 residues. The V and J ends lost 4 bases and 0 bases respectively, with 13 bases between them. Germline-derived CDR1 and CDR2 are MGHDK and SYGVNS. The CDR3: CASSAHLVTSYNEQFF. The CDR3 DNA follows: TGTGCCAGCAGTGCCCATCTAGTTACCTCCTACAATGAGCAGTTCTTC.

This chain connects TRBV5-4 to TRBJ1-4; weak D call: TRBD1 (6 bases). Germline V CDR1 and CDR2: SGHNT, YYREEE (reference sequence). The CDR3 spans 16 residues. V was clipped by 3 bases and J by 3 bases, with 15 bases between them. The CDR3 spells CASSSEGGSSNEKLFF. The CDR3 nucleotides read TGTGCCAGCAGCTCGGAAGGGGGAAGTTCTAATGAAAAACTGTTTTTT.

J is TRBJ1-5 and V is TRBV10-3, with a possible D match to TRBD1 (5 bases). This CDR3 has 14 amino acids. The germline CDR1 and CDR2 sequences are ENHRY and SYGVKD. V gave up 0 bases and J gave up 6 bases, with 9 bases separating them. CDR3 sequence: CAISESGGTQPQHF. CDR3 nucleotide sequence: TGTGCCATCAGTGAGTCGGGAGGGACTCAGCCCCAGCATTTT.

The rearrangement uses TRBV2 and TRBJ2-3; TRBD1 agrees at 8 bases. The V gene end was trimmed by 10 bases and the J gene end by 4 bases; junction bases not matched to a gene: 10. Germline V gene lookup returns CDR1 SNHLY and CDR2 FYNNEI. This CDR3 spans 14 amino acids. CDR3 amino acids: CATTRTGIADTQYF. The CDR3 DNA follows: TGTGCCACCACACGGACAGGGATCGCAGATACGCAGTATTTT.

This rearrangement joins TRBV27 to TRBJ1-2; 8 nucleotides align to TRBD1. V shed 8 bases, J shed 3 bases, and the junction held 8 bases outside the gene matches. The CDR3 length is 14 residues. Per the germline V gene, CDR1 is MNHEY and CDR2 is SMNVEV (reference sequence). The CDR3 DNA reads as TGTGCCAGCGCGGCAGGGGGCATTTACTATGGCTACACCTTC. It codes for CASAAGGIYYGYTF.

The chain combines TRBV13 with TRBJ2-7, with D possibly TRBD1 on 6 matching bases. The CDR3 runs 15 residues. Trimming took off 2 bases at V and 0 bases at J, with 11 bases between the two ends. The germline gives CDR1 PRHDT, CDR2 FYEKMQ (reference sequence). The CDR3 region has the DNA TGTGCCAGCAGCTTACAGGGGACAAGCTCCTACGAGCAGTACTTC. This codes for CASSLQGTSSYEQYF.

This clone is a singleton in its sample. CDR3 region: CASSYREGGSYEQYF. The CDR3 DNA sequence: TGTGCCAGCAGCTACCGAGAGGGAGGAAGTTACGAGCAGTACTTC. The chain recombines TRBV27 with TRBJ2-7; maybe TRBD2 (6 bases). Between the trimmed V and J ends, which lost 6 bases and 4 bases, there was a span of 19 bases. The CDR3 loop spans 15 amino acids. CDR1 and CDR2 from the germline V gene are MNHEY and SMNVEV (reference sequence).

The genes are TRBV19 and TRBJ1-5; possibly TRBD1 for D (5 bases). This CDR3 comprises 16 residues. V was trimmed by 3 bases and J by 0 bases, leaving 12 bases between them. Germline CDR1 reads LNHDA; CDR2 reads SQIVND (reference sequence). The CDR3 DNA is TGTGCCAGTAGTATCGGACAAGGGAATAGCAATCAGCCCCAGCATTTT. Its protein is CASSIGQGNSNQPQHF.